Following are 5 T cell receptor beta chains from one sample sequenced in a study of CD8+ T cells in alopecia areata. Treatment meaning: oral pan-JAK inhibitor, 5-10 mg twice daily. Extracted from the samples, RNA was reverse transcribed into cDNA to serve as the sequencing template. Generated by immunoSEQ multiplex PCR, the TCRdb table keeps only in-frame clones and is missing some. Of under 200,000 clones detected, less than 70% appear once; the ten largest clones hold roughly 0.85%. The sample was CD4+ T cells sorted from blood, taken at week 4, from a patient treated with tofacitinib. The receptors derive from a human donor with alopecia areata.

V gene TRBV11-2 combines with J gene TRBJ1-1, with D possibly matching TRBD1 (5 bases). The CDR3 loop spans 13 amino acids. Trimming shortened V by 5 bases and J by 6 bases, and 13 bases separated the two germline ends. Germline CDR1 reads SGHAT; CDR2 reads FQNNGV. The CDR3 DNA sequence: TGTGCCAGCAGCGTACGACAGAGCGCTGAAGCTTTCTTT. It specifies CASSVRQSAEAFF. Full variable domain (remainder filled in from reference TRBV11-2 and TRBJ1-1): EAGVAQSPRYKIIEKRQSVAFWCNPISGHATLYWYQQILGQGPKLLIQFQNNGVVDDSQLPKDRFSAERLKGVDSTLKIQPAKLEDSAVYLCASSVRQSAEAFFGQGTRLTVV.

The chain is built from TRBV25-1 and TRBJ1-2, with 8 bases aligning to TRBD1. The germline V gene has CDR1 MGHDK and CDR2 SYGVNS. CDR3 length: 13 amino acids. V shed 4 bases, J shed 2 bases, and the junction held 0 bases outside the gene matches. The CDR3 nucleotides read TGTGCCAGCAGTGGACAGGGGAACTATGGCTACACCTTC. This encodes CASSGQGNYGYTF.

The chain is built from TRBV7-9 and TRBJ1-5; TRBD1 might be the D (6 bases). The germline V gene has CDR1 SEHNR and CDR2 FQNEAQ (reference sequence). The CDR3 has 14 amino acids. V lost 1 base to trimming and J lost 8 bases, with 12 bases between them. CDR3 loop: CASSLDRAEKPQHF. CDR3 bases: TGTGCCAGCAGCTTAGACAGGGCCGAGAAGCCCCAGCATTTT.

This chain joins TRBV29-1 and TRBJ2-3; D unresolved. Per germline, CDR1 SQVTM and CDR2 ANQGSEA. V was cut by 4 bases and J by 3 bases, with 20 bases left in between. The length of the CDR3 is 16 residues. The CDR3 coding sequence is TGCAGCGTTGTAGTCCTTGGTCTTAGTACGACAGATACGCAGTATTTT. Its protein product is CSVVVLGLSTTDTQYF.

The chain carries TRBV30 and TRBJ2-4, with 7 nucleotides matching TRBD2. The V gene's germline CDR1 is GTSNPN and CDR2 SVGIG (reference sequence). With V trimmed by 3 bases and J by 15 bases, 11 bases remained unmatched. The CDR3 contains 12 residues. The CDR3 nucleotides read TGTGCCTGGAGGGGAGGGCGACCTCCCCCGTACTTC. This sequence encodes CAWRGGRPPPYF.